Listed here are 15 T cell receptor beta chains from one sample, sequenced in a study of PD-1 blockade in classical Hodgkin lymphoma (dated by TCRdb to about 2020). Libraries came from the immunoSEQ multiplex PCR assay. The clones in this table, taken by TCRdb from immuneACCESS, are in-frame only. Not every clone is retained; where verified, under half of the shortfall comes from an unresolved V gene, and the cause of the rest is unknown. This sample gives about 36,000 clones in total; around 89% of them show up just once. Clones ranked in the top ten supply about 0.22% of the sample. The sample's time point label, in plain terms: newly diagnosed, previously untreated cHL patient sample. A Miltenyi CD4+ T cell isolation kit was used for magnetic negative selection to purify CD4+ T cells from thawed PBMCs. The material sequenced was CD4+ T cells from blood. These receptors all come from a human donor with classical Hodgkin lymphoma.

This CDR3 reads CASSEGWATEAFF. In DNA form, the CDR3 reads TGTGCCAGCAGTGAGGGATGGGCCACTGAAGCTTTCTTT. This chain uses TRBV6-1 with TRBJ1-1; D ambiguous. The CDR3 runs to 13 residues. The V end was cut by 3 bases, the J end by 4 bases, with 9 bases between. The germline V gene has CDR1 MNHNS and CDR2 SASEGT.

Worth noting for this clone: One junction end disagrees with the germline gene, perhaps due to a read error. The chain is built from TRBV7-9 and TRBJ2-2, with 7 positions matching TRBD2. In germline, CDR1 is SEHNR, CDR2 FQNEAQ (reference sequence). The CDR3 runs 18 residues. As DNA, the CDR3 is TGTGCCAGCAGCCCCTTTAGTGGGGGGGGGAAGAACTCCGGGGAGCTGTTTTTT. It translates to CASSPFSGGGKNSGELFF.

The V gene is TRBV18, the J gene TRBJ2-3; D is ambiguous. The V end lost 3 bases, the J end lost 4 bases, and 5 bases lay between the germline ends. The CDR3 has 12 residues. Germline CDR1 and CDR2: KGHSH and LQKENI. CDR3 nucleotide sequence: TGTGCCAGCTCACCGATCGCAGATACGCAGTATTTT. Encoded protein: CASSPIADTQYF. The full variable domain, its missing parts supplied by reference TRBV18 and TRBJ2-3, is NAGVMQNPRHLVRRRGQEARLRCSPMKGHSHVYWYRQLPEEGLKFMVYLQKENIIDESGMPKERFSAEFPKEGPSILRIQQVVRGDSAAYFCASSPIADTQYFGPGTRLTVL.

The CDR3 sequence: CASSLALGTTTLNEQFF. For the CDR3, the DNA is TGCGCCAGCAGCTTGGCACTCGGCACGACGACCCTCAATGAGCAGTTCTTC. V gene TRBV5-1 combines with J gene TRBJ2-1, with D unresolved. V gave up 0 bases and J gave up 6 bases, with 19 bases separating them. CDR3 length: 17 amino acids. CDR1 and CDR2 (germline): SGHRS, YFSETQ.

The rearrangement joins TRBV2 to TRBJ2-4, with D tentatively TRBD1 (6 bases). The CDR3 length is 14 residues. CDR1 and CDR2 from the germline V gene are SNHLY and FYNNEI. V was trimmed by 6 bases and J by 0 bases, leaving 9 bases between them. CDR3 DNA: TGTGCCAGCAGCGCAGGGGTAGCCAAAAACATTCAGTACTTC. This encodes CASSAGVAKNIQYF.

The rearrangement joins TRBV2 to TRBJ1-2, with D perhaps TRBD1 (5 bases). The CDR3 has 15 residues. V lost 8 bases and J lost 2, with 18 bases in between. Germline CDR1 reads SNHLY; CDR2 reads FYNNEI. The CDR3 coding sequence is TGTGCCAGCGGGACGGCTGCGGCGAAAAACTATGGCTACACCTTC. Translating gives CASGTAAAKNYGYTF.

The chain links TRBV27 to TRBJ1-6; no clear D gene. V was clipped by 5 bases and J by 10 bases, with 18 bases between them. The germline CDR1 and CDR2 sequences are MNHEY and SMNVEV (reference sequence). This CDR3 spans 15 amino acids. CDR3 loop: CASSQRAGLGSPLHF. The CDR3 region has the DNA TGTGCCAGCAGTCAAAGGGCAGGTTTAGGGTCACCCCTCCACTTT.

The V gene is TRBV5-1, the J gene TRBJ1-4; D perhaps matches TRBD1 (5 bases). V lost 0 bases and J lost 5, with 5 bases in between. This CDR3 spans 13 amino acids. Germline values: CDR1 SGHRS, CDR2 YFSETQ. The CDR3 nucleotides read TGCGCCAGCAGCTTGGAGGGGAATGAAAAACTGTTTTTT. Translation gives CASSLEGNEKLFF.

J is TRBJ2-7 and V is TRBV4-1, with 9 bases identical to TRBD1. V lost 1 base to trimming and J lost 5 bases; unmatched junction nucleotides: 6. Germline CDR1 MGHRA, CDR2 YSYEKL. The length of the CDR3 is 15 residues. CDR3 amino acids: CASSQGGQGWNEQYF. For the CDR3, the DNA is TGCGCCAGCAGCCAAGGGGGACAGGGTTGGAACGAGCAGTACTTC.

The chain has TRBV28 and TRBJ2-7, with 8 bases fitting TRBD2. V trimming: 3 bases; J trimming: 12 bases; junction bases outside the gene matches: 7. This CDR3 region has 12 residues. Germline CDR1 is MDHEN and CDR2 is SYDVKM. The CDR3 sequence is CASSLSGRAGYF. CDR3 coding DNA: TGTGCCAGCAGTTTGTCCGGGAGGGCGGGGTACTTC.

The rearrangement uses TRBV7-2 and TRBJ2-1; D remains unclear. V lost 1 base and J 10 bases, leaving 5 bases between the germline ends. The CDR3 sequence is 11 residues long. Germline V gene data show CDR1 as SGHTA and CDR2 as FQGNSA. The CDR3 sequence: CASSLGVEQFF. The CDR3 coding sequence is TGTGCCAGCAGCTTAGGAGTAGAGCAGTTCTTC.

J is TRBJ1-1 and V is TRBV5-5; no reliable D call. Germline CDR1 is SGHKS and CDR2 is YYEKEE (reference sequence). Between the trimmed V and J ends, which lost 0 bases and 1 base, there was a span of 10 bases. This CDR3 has 15 residues. The CDR3 DNA follows: TGTGCCAGCAGCTTGGAGGGCATCCCGAACACTGAAGCTTTCTTT. This encodes CASSLEGIPNTEAFF.

The chain uses TRBV19 and TRBJ2-7, with 8 nucleotides matching TRBD1. This CDR3 is built from 13 residues. The germline gives CDR1 LNHDA, CDR2 SQIVND (reference sequence). V trimming: 7 bases; J trimming: 5 bases; junction bases outside the gene matches: 7. CDR3 coding DNA: TGTGCCAGTACAGGACAGGGCATAAACGAGCAGTACTTC. Protein sequence: CASTGQGINEQYF. The variable domain in full, with the rest retrieved from reference TRBV19 and TRBJ2-7, is DGGITQSPKYLFRKEGQNVTLSCEQNLNHDAMYWYRQDPGQGLRLIYYSQIVNDFQKGDIAEGYSVSREKKESFPLTVTSAQKNPTAFYLCASTGQGINEQYFGPGTRLTVT.

The CDR3 sequence: CASHAIPYEQYF. The DNA of the CDR3 is TGTGCCAGCCACGCTATACCCTACGAGCAGTACTTC. The V call is TRBV25-1, the J call TRBJ2-7; D is uncertain. CDR1 is MGHDK and CDR2 is SYGVNS in the germline V gene. V shed 8 bases and J shed 2 bases, with 10 bases lying between them. The CDR3 extends over 12 amino acids.

This clone was picked up a small number of times. The chain has TRBV2 and TRBJ2-4, with D perhaps TRBD1 (6 bases). Germline loops: CDR1 SNHLY, CDR2 FYNNEI. The germline V and J ends were trimmed by 6 bases and 0 bases, with 12 bases remaining between them. This CDR3 comprises 15 residues. This CDR3 reads CASSARQVAKNIQYF. The CDR3 nucleotides are TGTGCCAGCAGCGCCCGACAGGTAGCCAAAAACATTCAGTACTTC.